This TCR beta chain was retrieved from a study of T cell repertoires in cytomegalovirus infection. As for the study in general: It can be stated that public TCR beta signatures indicated CMV infection as well as a matching HLA type. Study-wide results and limits: The ex vivo response showed dominance by HLA-C-restricted CMV-specific TCR beta clonotypes.

This CDR3 has 15 amino acids. CDR1 is SGHTA and CDR2 is FQGTGA in the germline V gene. The V gene end was trimmed by 1 base and the J gene end by 3 bases; junction bases not matched to a gene: 1. In regard to this clonotype: Its specificity is not known.

In TCRdb, the reads were re-called with MiXCR into one record per CDR3 protein. The sample lists some 940,000 distinct CDR3 sequences, approximately 31% occurring once. This clonotype was obtained from a human donor in good health (CMV status not recorded). Some clones in this sample may be carry-over from other donors' samples. The sample in question was cultured CD8+ T cells from PBMCs, obtained from culture after CMV antigen stimulation. This chain links TRBV7-3 with TRBJ1-2; 11 bases are shared with TRBD1. In nucleotides, the CDR3 is TGTGCCAGCAGCTTAAGGGGACAGGGGGACTATGGCTACACCTTC. This codes for CASSLRGQGDYGYTF.